Below are 23 T cell receptor beta chains sequenced from a single sample in a study of shared clonotypes between healthy human individuals. TCRdb keeps only in-frame clones here, not all; method: immunoSEQ multiplex PCR. The table records some 2,000,000 clones, nearly 97% of them present only once. The sequenced material came from naive CD4+ T cells sorted from blood. Specified subset: CD45RA+ positively selected. The receptors were gathered from a man between 18 and 35 years old in good health.

This clone was counted only a few times. This same CDR3 is encoded by further DNA sequences in the sample. CDR3: CASSLEGGSGNTIYF. In DNA, the CDR3 is TGCGCCAGCAGCTTGGAGGGGGGCTCTGGAAACACCATATATTTT. The chain carries TRBV5-1 and TRBJ1-3, with TRBD1 as a possible D gene (6 bases). This CDR3 contains 15 residues. Trimming removed 0 bases at V and 0 bases at J, with 7 bases between. Germline CDR1 SGHRS, CDR2 YFSETQ. Drawing the rest from reference TRBV5-1 and TRBJ1-3, the complete variable domain is KAGVTQTPRYLIKTRGQQVTLSCSPISGHRSVSWYQQTPGQGLQFLFEYFSETQRNKGNFPGRFSGRQFSNSRSEMNVSTLELGDSALYLCASSLEGGSGNTIYFGEGSWLTVV.

The chain is built from TRBV5-1 and TRBJ2-1; a possible D gene is TRBD1 (6 bases). The V end lost 3 bases, the J end lost 8 bases, and 18 bases lay between the germline ends. From germline, CDR1 is SGHRS and CDR2 YFSETQ. This CDR3 contains 15 residues. CDR3 DNA sequence: TGCGCCAGCAGCTCACATAACAGGGATAGAGATGAGCAGTTCTTC. It codes for CASSSHNRDRDEQFF.

J is TRBJ1-6 and V is TRBV30, with a tentative D call TRBD1 (5 bases). The CDR3 runs 14 residues. CDR1 is GTSNPN, CDR2 SVGIG, per germline (reference sequence). V lost 2 bases and J 7 bases, leaving 12 bases between the germline ends. In nucleotides, the CDR3 is TGTGCCTGGAGTCCTCGGGGACGGAATTCACCCCTCCACTTT. Protein: CAWSPRGRNSPLHF.

The chain carries TRBV6-6 and TRBJ1-2, with D unclear. The CDR3 has 13 amino acids. The V gene's germline CDR1 is MNHNY and CDR2 SVGAGI (reference sequence). Trimming pared 5 bases from V and 2 bases from J, leaving 9 bases between. The CDR3 coding sequence is TGTGCCAGCAGTCGAGTAAAAAACTATGGCTACACCTTC. Translating it yields CASSRVKNYGYTF.

The chain combines TRBV19 with TRBJ1-2, with D unresolved. This CDR3 is built from 14 residues. Trimming left V 6 bases short and J 0 bases short, with 11 bases between. Looked up from germline, CDR1 is LNHDA and CDR2 is SQIVND (reference sequence). The CDR3 is CASRAVGANYGYTF. The CDR3 DNA sequence: TGTGCCAGTAGGGCCGTCGGGGCTAACTATGGCTACACCTTC.

The chain recombines TRBV30 with TRBJ2-2, with D tentatively TRBD1 (6 bases). With 5 bases removed from V and 6 bases from J, the gap between germline ends came to 16 bases. The germline CDR1 and CDR2 sequences are GTSNPN and SVGIG (reference sequence). The CDR3 length is 14 residues. The CDR3 DNA sequence: TGTGCCTGGTCCCAGGGGTTTTCCGCCGGGGAGCTGTTTTTT. This sequence encodes CAWSQGFSAGELFF.

This chain uses TRBV7-2 with TRBJ2-3; 9 bases are a match to TRBD2. CDR3 length equals 16 residues. After removal of 0 bases from V and 4 bases from J, the junction contained 5 bases not matched to a gene. Per the germline V gene, CDR1 is SGHTA and CDR2 is FQGNSA. The CDR3 loop reads CASSLAYSGSADTQYF. The DNA for the CDR3 is TGTGCCAGCAGCTTAGCCTATAGCGGGAGCGCAGATACGCAGTATTTT.

This clone was counted only a few times. The chain links TRBV19 to TRBJ2-7; weak D call: TRBD1 (6 bases). V lost 6 bases to trimming and J lost 3 bases, with 15 bases between them. This CDR3 comprises 14 residues. Germline-derived CDR1 and CDR2 are LNHDA and SQIVND (reference sequence). CDR3 sequence reads: CASRRGTGGYEQYF. In nucleotides, the CDR3 is TGTGCCAGTAGGAGGGGGACGGGCGGCTACGAGCAGTACTTC.

The chain recombines TRBV7-9 with TRBJ1-6; D ambiguous. Germline CDR1 SEHNR, CDR2 FQNEAQ (reference sequence). Trimming left V 0 bases short and J 10 bases short, with 10 bases between. The CDR3 extends over 14 amino acids. CDR3 sequence (DNA): TGTGCCAGCAGCTTAGCGGGAGAGGAATCACCCCTCCACTTT. This translates into CASSLAGEESPLHF.

The chain is built from TRBV19 and TRBJ2-1; 9 nucleotides agree with TRBD1. This CDR3 region has 15 residues. Per the germline V gene, CDR1 is LNHDA and CDR2 is SQIVND (reference sequence). Unmatched junction bases numbered 13, after V lost 10 bases and J lost 6 bases. The CDR3 loop is CATYPGTGYSNEQFF. Here the CDR3 DNA reads TGTGCCACGTACCCGGGGACAGGGTATTCCAATGAGCAGTTCTTC.

The chain carries TRBV18 and TRBJ1-5; D gene ambiguous. Trimming took off 6 bases at V and 4 bases at J, with 16 bases between the two ends. The CDR3 extends over 15 amino acids. CDR1 is KGHSH and CDR2 is LQKENI in the germline V gene. CDR3 loop: CASSPEAVGNQPQHF. The CDR3 DNA follows: TGTGCCAGCTCCCCCGAGGCAGTCGGTAATCAGCCCCAGCATTTT.

The chain has TRBV5-4 and TRBJ2-7; TRBD1 agrees at 9 bases. J gave up 2 bases and V 4 bases, and 4 bases lay outside the gene matches. The CDR3 length is 14 residues. Germline CDR1 and CDR2: SGHNT and YYREEE (reference sequence). The CDR3 coding sequence is TGTGCCAGCAGCCACCGGGACAGGGCCTACGAGCAGTACTTC. The encoded protein is CASSHRDRAYEQYF.

This clone was recorded once. The chain carries TRBV5-1 and TRBJ2-7; 9 nucleotides line up with TRBD1. J lost 2 bases, V lost 0 bases, and 3 bases had no gene match. Looked up from germline, CDR1 is SGHRS and CDR2 is YFSETQ. The CDR3 runs to 15 residues. In DNA, the CDR3 is TGCGCCAGCAGCTTGGAGTGGGACAGGGCCTACGAGCAGTACTTC. The encoded protein is CASSLEWDRAYEQYF.

On this clone: Other DNA sequences in this sample translate to the same CDR3. The genes are TRBV18 and TRBJ2-5; D ambiguous. The CDR3 contains 13 residues. Deletions cut 3 bases from V and 2 bases from J, with 7 bases between. The germline CDR1 and CDR2 sequences are KGHSH and LQKENI. As DNA, the CDR3 is TGTGCCAGCTCACCTCAGGAGCAAGAGACCCAGTACTTC. Protein product: CASSPQEQETQYF.

The J gene is TRBJ2-7, the V gene TRBV7-2; maybe TRBD1 (6 bases). The CDR3 length is 13 residues. Germline CDR1 SGHTA, CDR2 FQGNSA. V lost 3 bases and J 5 bases, leaving 11 bases between the germline ends. CDR3 nucleotide sequence: TGTGCCAGCAGCTTGTACAGGGTCAACGAGCAGTACTTC. As protein: CASSLYRVNEQYF.

The chain combines TRBV28 with TRBJ2-7; D is perhaps TRBD1 or TRBD2 (5 bases each). The V gene's germline CDR1 is MDHEN and CDR2 SYDVKM. The CDR3 loop spans 15 amino acids. The V end was cut by 2 bases, the J end by 1 base, with 12 bases between. CDR3 sequence: CASSLPSRGSYEQYF. DNA for the CDR3: TGTGCCAGCAGTTTACCATCGAGGGGATCCTACGAGCAGTACTTC. The full variable domain, in which reference TRBV28 and TRBJ2-7 provide the parts outside the CDR3, is DVKVTQSSRYLVKRTGEKVFLECVQDMDHENMFWYRQDPGLGLRLIYFSYDVKMKEKGDIPEGYSVSREKKERFSLILESASTNQTSMYLCASSLPSRGSYEQYFGPGTRLTVT.

The chain combines TRBV6-1 with TRBJ2-7, with D tentatively TRBD2 (5 bases). V lost 3 bases to trimming and J lost 7 bases, with 16 bases between them. This CDR3 is 14 amino acids long. CDR1 and CDR2 (germline): MNHNS, SASEGT. The CDR3 DNA sequence: TGTGCCAGCAGTGATTCTAGCAGAGTTGGAGAGCAGTACTTC. This sequence encodes CASSDSSRVGEQYF.

This CDR3 reads CATSRDRGQSSYNSPLHF. CDR3 DNA: TGTGCCACCAGCAGAGATCGCGGACAGAGCTCCTATAATTCACCCCTCCACTTT. The V call is TRBV15, the J call TRBJ1-6, with D maybe TRBD1 (6 bases). This CDR3 region has 18 residues. V shed 0 bases and J shed 0 bases, with 12 bases lying between them. Germline CDR1 LNHNV, CDR2 YYDKDF (reference sequence). Combining the CDR3 with reference TRBV15 and TRBJ1-6 gives the whole variable domain DAMVIQNPRYQVTQFGKPVTLSCSQTLNHNVMYWYQQKSSQAPKLLFHYYDKDFNNEADTPDNFQSRRPNTSFCFLDIRSPGLGDTAMYLCATSRDRGQSSYNSPLHFGNGTRLTVT.

V gene TRBV5-1 combines with J gene TRBJ2-2; 11 nucleotides match TRBD1. The V gene's germline CDR1 is SGHRS and CDR2 YFSETQ. The V segment lost 4 bases and the J segment 7 bases; nucleotides outside the gene matches: 21. CDR3 size: 20 residues. DNA for the CDR3: TGCGCCAGCAGCGCCAGGACAGGGGGCTTGACTCCCACCTCGGGCGGGGAGCTGTTTTTT. Its protein is CASSARTGGLTPTSGGELFF.

V and J are TRBV6-1 and TRBJ2-7, with D perhaps TRBD2 (6 bases). The CDR3 runs to 15 residues. The V and J ends lost 5 bases and 9 bases respectively, with 23 bases between them. CDR1 MNHNS and CDR2 SASEGT come from the germline V gene. CDR3 DNA sequence: TGTGCCAGCAGTTCAACCGGGACTCCCAGTAATGGGCAGTACTTC. Protein: CASSSTGTPSNGQYF.

The chain employs TRBV6-5 and TRBJ2-2; maybe TRBD1 (6 bases). CDR1 is MNHEY, CDR2 SVGAGI, per germline. Trimming removed 5 bases at V and 7 bases at J, with 11 bases between. CDR3 length equals 13 residues. CDR3 residues: CASSNRVDGELFF. CDR3 DNA: TGTGCCAGCAGTAACAGGGTGGACGGGGAGCTGTTTTTT.

The chain couples TRBV5-4 to TRBJ2-5, with D possibly matching TRBD2 (6 bases). Germline loops: CDR1 SGHNT, CDR2 YYREEE (reference sequence). Trimming removed 7 bases at V and 4 bases at J, with 17 bases between. There are 14 residues in the CDR3. CDR3 protein: CASRPRPEGETQYF. For the CDR3, the DNA is TGTGCCAGCCGGCCGCGACCGGAGGGAGAGACCCAGTACTTC.

V gene TRBV20-1 combines with J gene TRBJ1-1; D gene ambiguous. V was shortened by 1 base and J by 10 bases, with 10 bases between the two germline ends. Germline V gene sequence: CDR1 DFQATT, CDR2 SNEGSKA (reference sequence). The CDR3 has 11 amino acids. CDR3 coding DNA: TGCAGTGCTAGAGTGATGGGCGCAGCTTTCTTT. This gives the protein CSARVMGAAFF.